This TCR beta chain derives from a study of blood T cell repertoires in COVID-19. On the study more broadly: Italy, Spain and the United States were the sources of the convalescent and acute COVID-19 samples.

In the original processing: Amplification from reference gene primers served as the basis for estimated nucleated cell counts. Profiled with immunoSEQ multiplex PCR; TCRdb holds only in-frame clones, not every one. The V and J calls and clone size come from that table; D and trimming were worked out from the DNA. The repertoire has 150,000 or so clones, 85% of them found once; the top ten carry approximately 3%. The ends were cut back, 5 bases at V and 8 bases at J, with 12 bases in the middle. This CDR3 region has 12 residues. Germline V gene data show CDR1 as MGHDK and CDR2 as SYGVNS. The receptor comes from a human donor with acute or convalescent COVID-19. The donor label of this sample is uncertain. Sequenced sample: peripheral blood. The gene calls are TRBV25-1 and TRBJ1-2, with D possibly matching TRBD1 (5 bases). The CDR3 is CASSSTAGGYTF. DNA of the CDR3: TGTGCCAGCAGTTCGACAGCGGGAGGCTACACCTTC.